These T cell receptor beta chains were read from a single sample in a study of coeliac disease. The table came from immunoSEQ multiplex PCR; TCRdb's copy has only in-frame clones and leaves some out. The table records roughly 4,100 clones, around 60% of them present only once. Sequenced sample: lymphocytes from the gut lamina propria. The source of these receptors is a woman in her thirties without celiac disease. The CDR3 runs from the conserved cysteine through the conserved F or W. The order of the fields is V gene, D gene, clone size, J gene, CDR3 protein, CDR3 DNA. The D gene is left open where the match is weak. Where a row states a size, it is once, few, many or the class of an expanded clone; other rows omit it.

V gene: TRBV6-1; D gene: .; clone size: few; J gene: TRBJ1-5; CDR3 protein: CAGGDQPQHF; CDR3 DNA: TGTGCCGGTGGAGATCAGCCCCAGCATTTT
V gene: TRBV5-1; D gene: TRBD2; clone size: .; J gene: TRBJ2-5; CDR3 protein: CASTATTSGGQEGWETQYF; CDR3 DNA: TGCGCCAGCACCGCTACGACTAGCGGGGGGCAAGAGGGCTGGGAGACCCAGTACTTC
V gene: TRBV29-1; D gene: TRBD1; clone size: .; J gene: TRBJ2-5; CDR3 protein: CSVEPRTGPRATQYF; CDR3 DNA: TGCAGCGTTGAACCCCGGACAGGGCCTCGGGCGACCCAGTACTTC
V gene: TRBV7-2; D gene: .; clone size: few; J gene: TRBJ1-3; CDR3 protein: CASSLYGFGPGGVGNTIYF; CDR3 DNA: .
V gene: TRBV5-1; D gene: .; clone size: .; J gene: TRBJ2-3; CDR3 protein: CASSLGQVSTDTQYF; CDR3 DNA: TGCGCCAGCAGCTTGGGACAGGTTAGCACAGATACGCAGTATTTT
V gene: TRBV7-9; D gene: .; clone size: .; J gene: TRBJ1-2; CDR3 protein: CASSFPGGGYTF; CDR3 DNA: TGTGCCAGCAGCTTCCCCGGGGGAGGCTACACCTTC
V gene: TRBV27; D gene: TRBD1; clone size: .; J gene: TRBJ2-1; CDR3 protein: CASRPYLSGQGYNEQFF; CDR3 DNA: TGTGCCAGCAGACCTTACTTATCGGGACAGGGATACAATGAGCAGTTCTTC
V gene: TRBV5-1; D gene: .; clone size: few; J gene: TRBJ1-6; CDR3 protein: CASSLEPGSSSPLHF; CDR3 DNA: TGCGCCAGCAGCTTGGAGCCAGGGTCAAGTTCACCCCTCCACTTT
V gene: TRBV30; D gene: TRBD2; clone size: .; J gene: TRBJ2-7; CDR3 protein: CASAGTSGKSSYEQYF; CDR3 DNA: TGTGCCTCCGCCGGGACTAGCGGGAAGAGCTCCTACGAGCAGTACTTC
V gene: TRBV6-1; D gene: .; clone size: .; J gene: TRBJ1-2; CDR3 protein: CASSETQNYGYTF; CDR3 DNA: TGTGCCAGCAGTGAAACACAGAACTATGGCTACACCTTC
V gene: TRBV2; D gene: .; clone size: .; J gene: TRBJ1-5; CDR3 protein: CASSAFSGQRTNQPQHF; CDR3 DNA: TGTGCCAGCAGCGCATTCTCTGGACAGCGTACCAATCAGCCCCAGCATTTT
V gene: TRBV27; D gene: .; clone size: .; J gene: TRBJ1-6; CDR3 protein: CASGWQGGSPLHF; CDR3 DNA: TGTGCCAGCGGGTGGCAGGGAGGTTCACCCCTCCACTTT
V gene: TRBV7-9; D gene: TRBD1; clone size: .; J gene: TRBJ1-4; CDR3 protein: CASSWGDRGGSEKLFF; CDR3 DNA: TGTGCCAGCAGCTGGGGGGACAGGGGAGGAAGTGAAAAACTGTTTTTT
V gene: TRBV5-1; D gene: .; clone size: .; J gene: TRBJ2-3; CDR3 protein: CASSSVAGTDTQYF; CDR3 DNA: TGCGCCAGCAGCTCCGTGGCGGGCACAGATACGCAGTATTTT
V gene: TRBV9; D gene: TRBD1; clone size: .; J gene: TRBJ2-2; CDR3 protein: CASSGSGTGGLTGELFF; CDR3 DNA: TGTGCCAGCAGCGGATCCGGGACAGGGGGCCTCACCGGGGAGCTGTTTTTT
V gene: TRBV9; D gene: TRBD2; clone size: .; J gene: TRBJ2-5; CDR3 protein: CASSGGASGGPQETQYF; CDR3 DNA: TGTGCCAGCAGCGGGGGTGCTAGCGGGGGGCCTCAAGAGACCCAGTACTTC
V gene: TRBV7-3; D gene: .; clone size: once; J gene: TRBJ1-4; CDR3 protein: CASSQQATNEKLFF; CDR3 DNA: TGTGCCAGCAGTCAACAGGCAACTAATGAAAAACTGTTTTTT
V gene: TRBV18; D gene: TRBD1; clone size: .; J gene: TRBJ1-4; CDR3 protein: CASSPNYGTGNEKLFF; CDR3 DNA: TGTGCCAGCTCACCAAATTACGGGACAGGGAATGAAAAACTGTTTTTT
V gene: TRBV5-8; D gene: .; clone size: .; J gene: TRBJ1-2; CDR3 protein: CASSFLPGTF; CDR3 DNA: TGTGCCAGCAGCTTCCTACCGGGCACCTTC
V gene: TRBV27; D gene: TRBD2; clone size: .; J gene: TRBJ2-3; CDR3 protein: CASSPLAGGQDTQYF; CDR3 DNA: TGTGCCAGCAGTCCATTAGCGGGGGGGCAGGATACGCAGTATTTT
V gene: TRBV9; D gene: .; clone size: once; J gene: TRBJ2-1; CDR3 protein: CASSKQGYDEQFF; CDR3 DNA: TGTGCCAGCAGCAAGCAGGGGTACGATGAGCAGTTCTTC
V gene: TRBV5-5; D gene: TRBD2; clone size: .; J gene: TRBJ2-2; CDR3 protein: CASSLDLAGIQTGELFF; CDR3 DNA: TGTGCCAGCAGCTTGGACCTAGCGGGGATTCAAACCGGGGAGCTGTTTTTT
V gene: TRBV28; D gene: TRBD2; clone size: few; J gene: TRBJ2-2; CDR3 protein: CASSFGLAGDPNTGELFF; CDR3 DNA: TGTGCCAGCAGTTTTGGTCTAGCGGGGGACCCGAACACCGGGGAGCTGTTTTTT
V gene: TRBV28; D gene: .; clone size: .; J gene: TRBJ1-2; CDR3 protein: CASMGAGTGTTNYGYTF; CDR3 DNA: TGTGCCAGCATGGGGGCAGGCACAGGCACTACTAACTATGGCTACACCTTC
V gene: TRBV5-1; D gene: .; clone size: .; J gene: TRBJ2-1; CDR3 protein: CASGLDSPRSEQFF; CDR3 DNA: TGCGCCAGCGGACTGGACAGCCCCCGGTCTGAGCAGTTCTTC
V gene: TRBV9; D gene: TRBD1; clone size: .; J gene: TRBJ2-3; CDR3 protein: CASSAQGTADTQYF; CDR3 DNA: TGTGCCAGCAGCGCCCAGGGGACAGCGGATACGCAGTATTTT
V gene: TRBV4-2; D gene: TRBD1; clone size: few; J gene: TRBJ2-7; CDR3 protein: CASSLGTGDSYEQYF; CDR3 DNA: TGTGCCAGCAGCCTCGGGACAGGGGACTCCTACGAGCAGTACTTC
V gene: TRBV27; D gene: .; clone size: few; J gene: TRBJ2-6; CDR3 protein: CASSPLSGANVLTF; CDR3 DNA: TGTGCCAGCAGCCCCCTCTCTGGGGCCAACGTCCTGACTTTC
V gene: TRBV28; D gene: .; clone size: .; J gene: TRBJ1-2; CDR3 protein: CATSVAGVPVNYGYTF; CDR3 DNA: TGTGCCACCTCCGTGGCAGGGGTACCCGTGAACTATGGCTACACCTTC
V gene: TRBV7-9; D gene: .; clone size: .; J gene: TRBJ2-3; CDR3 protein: CAGGPNTDTQYF; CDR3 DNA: TGTGCGGGGGGACCTAACACAGATACGCAGTATTTT
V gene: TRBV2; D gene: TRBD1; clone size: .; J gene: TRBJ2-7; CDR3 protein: CASRATGAVSYEQYF; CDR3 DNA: TGTGCCAGCAGGGCTACAGGGGCCGTTTCCTACGAGCAGTACTTC
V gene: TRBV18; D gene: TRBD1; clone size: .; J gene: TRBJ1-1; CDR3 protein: CASSSDWTGGRMNTEAFF; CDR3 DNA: TGCGCCAGCTCATCTGACTGGACAGGGGGAAGGATGAACACTGAAGCTTTCTTT
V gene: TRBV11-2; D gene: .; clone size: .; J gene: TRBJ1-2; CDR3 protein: CASSPQGNYGYTF; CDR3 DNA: TGTGCCAGCAGCCCACAGGGTAACTATGGCTACACCTTC
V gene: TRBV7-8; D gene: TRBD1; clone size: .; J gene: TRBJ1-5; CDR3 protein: CASSPWTGGGSNQPQHF; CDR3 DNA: TGTGCCAGCAGCCCCTGGACAGGGGGCGGAAGCAATCAGCCCCAGCATTTT
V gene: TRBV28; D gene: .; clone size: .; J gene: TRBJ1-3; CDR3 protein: CASSRPRRDTIYF; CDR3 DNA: TGTGCCAGCAGTCGTCCCCGGAGGGACACCATATATTTT
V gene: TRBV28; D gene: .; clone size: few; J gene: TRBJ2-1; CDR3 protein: CASSLLGGPLYEQFF; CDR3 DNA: TGTGCCAGCAGTTTATTGGGGGGGCCATTATATGAGCAGTTCTTC
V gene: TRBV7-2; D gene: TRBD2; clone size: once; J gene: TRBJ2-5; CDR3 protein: CASSFAGTSGAETQYF; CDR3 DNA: TGTGCCAGCAGCTTCGCCGGGACTAGCGGGGCGGAGACCCAGTACTTC